This is a list of T cell receptor beta chains from one sample in a study of immune evolution from preneoplasia to lung adenocarcinoma. Only in-frame clones appear in the TCRdb table, and some are missing; sequencing was by immunoSEQ multiplex PCR. The sample carries 39,000 or so clones, less than 85% recorded once. The source material was FFPE invasive lung adenocarcinoma tissue. The receptors were gathered from a person aged 55 to 75 with lung adenocarcinoma. Each CDR3 is given with its conserved first and last residue. A D gene is named only where the DNA matches it firmly. Size tells how often a clone was seen (once, few, many) or the class of an expanded clone, and some rows leave it out.

d_call clone_size j_call v_call cdr3_length cdr3_nt cdr3_aa
TRBD1 - TRBJ2-7 TRBV6-1 14 TGTGCCACCCGCCCGGGACAGGGATTATACGAGCAGTACTTC CATRPGQGLYEQYF
TRBD1 - TRBJ2-3 TRBV11-3 15 TGTGCCAGCAGCGTAGGACAGGGGAGGACAGATACGCAGTATTTT CASSVGQGRTDTQYF
- few TRBJ1-5 TRBV5-1 13 TGCGCCAGCAGCTCCGACCCGGGGGGGCCCCAGCATTTT CASSSDPGGPQHF
TRBD2 - TRBJ2-1 TRBV28 17 TGTGCCAGCAGTTTAGGTAGCGGGAGCTACGGTGCCGATGAGCAGTTCTTC CASSLGSGSYGADEQFF
- - TRBJ2-5 TRBV5-1 12 TGCGCCAGCCGGGCCCTCGGGGGGACCCAGTACTTC CASRALGGTQYF
- - TRBJ1-2 TRBV2 12 TGTGCCAGCGGGAGGACAGCGTATGGCTACACCTTC CASGRTAYGYTF
- few TRBJ2-5 TRBV15 14 TGTGCCACCAGCAGAGGGGCAGTTCAAGAGACCCAGTACTTC CATSRGAVQETQYF
- - TRBJ2-5 TRBV7-2 14 TGTGCCAGCAGCTTCGTGACTATCCAAGAGACCCAGTACTTC CASSFVTIQETQYF
- - TRBJ2-1 TRBV7-2 11 TGTGCCAGTCGCACGGAGAATGAGCAGTTCTTC CASRTENEQFF
- medium-sized TRBJ1-1 TRBV18 12 TGTGCCAGCTCGATCTATAACACTGAAGCTTTCTTT CASSIYNTEAFF
TRBD1 - TRBJ1-5 TRBV5-4 17 TGTGCCAGCAGCGCTGGGGGGGGACAGGGGGTCAATCAGCCCCAGCATTTT CASSAGGGQGVNQPQHF
- - TRBJ2-7 TRBV11-3 14 TGTGCCAGCAGCTTAGCAGACAGTGTCTACGAGCAGTACTTC CASSLADSVYEQYF
- - TRBJ2-1 TRBV19 13 TGTGCCAGTAGTATAGAAGGTACCACTTCGCAGTTCTTC CASSIEGTTSQFF
- few TRBJ1-1 TRBV2 13 TGTGCCAGCAGTACAGATACGAACACTGAAGCTTTCTTT CASSTDTNTEAFF
- - TRBJ1-3 TRBV11-3 13 TGTGCCAGCAGCTACAGGGTTGGAAACACCATATATTTT CASSYRVGNTIYF
- - TRBJ1-1 TRBV29-1 13 TGCAGCGTCCGCATCGACCTGAACACTGAAGCTTTCTTT CSVRIDLNTEAFF
- - TRBJ1-1 TRBV7-9 13 TGTGCCAGCAGCTTACTAGAATTTTCTGAAGCTTTCTTT CASSLLEFSEAFF
- - TRBJ2-3 TRBV7-2 11 TGTGCCAGCAGCCGGTCCGATACGCAGTATTTT CASSRSDTQYF
- once TRBJ2-1 TRBV7-9 11 TGTGCCAGCAGCTTAGGGGATGAGCAGTTCTTC CASSLGDEQFF
TRBD1 - TRBJ1-2 TRBV30 13 TGTGCCTGGAGTGTGAAAGGGGGCAATGGCTACACCTTC CAWSVKGGNGYTF
TRBD1 once TRBJ1-5 TRBV6-6 15 TGTGCCAGCAGTGGGGAACGACAGGGTCGGCAGCCCCAGCATTTT CASSGERQGRQPQHF
- few TRBJ1-2 TRBV2 13 TGTGCCAGCAGTGACAGCGGTAACTATGGCTACACCTTC CASSDSGNYGYTF
- - TRBJ2-5 TRBV28 11 TGTGCCAGCAGTTGGCGGGAGACCCAGTACTTC CASSWRETQYF
- few TRBJ1-3 TRBV27 15 TGTGCCAGCAGTTTGAGTCCACCGGGGGGAAACACCATATATTTT CASSLSPPGGNTIYF
- - TRBJ1-5 TRBV2 16 TGTGCCAGCAGCTATCTAGGGGCAGATAGCAATCAGCCCCAGCATTTT CASSYLGADSNQPQHF
TRBD2 - TRBJ2-1 TRBV19 15 TGTGCCAGTAGTAGATCGGTAGCGGGGTACAATGAGCAGTTCTTC CASSRSVAGYNEQFF
TRBD1 - TRBJ2-3 TRBV5-1 15 TGCGCCAGCAGCTTGGACACAGGGGTCACAGATACGCAGTATTTT CASSLDTGVTDTQYF
TRBD1 - TRBJ2-3 TRBV7-2 18 TGTGCCAGCAGCTCCCTGGGGTTCGGACAGGGAAGCACAGATACGCAGTATTTT CASSSLGFGQGSTDTQYF
- - TRBJ2-1 TRBV30 13 TGTGCCTGGAGTCCTGGACTGGCTAATGAGCAGTTCTTC CAWSPGLANEQFF